This T cell receptor (beta chain) derives from a study of blood T cell repertoires in COVID-19. The wider study: The United States, Italy and Spain provided the acute and convalescent COVID-19 samples.

The data were produced by immunoSEQ multiplex PCR, yet TCRdb's version contains in-frame clones alone and is incomplete. Seen here are some 110,000 clones, approximately 82% observed once, and the top ten hold 7.5%. The receptor was isolated from a man aged 65 to 85 with active or convalescent COVID-19. The sample was peripheral blood.

CDR3 loop: CASRGQGSYEQYF. The CDR3 DNA sequence: TGTGCCAGCAGGGGACAGGGGTCCTACGAGCAGTACTTC. This chain connects TRBV6-7 to TRBJ2-7, with 10 nucleotides matching TRBD1. TRBV6-7 is identified as an open reading frame with a role that is uncertain. Germline trimming cut 6 bases from V and 1 base from J; bases unmatched to any gene: 0. CDR3 length equals 13 residues.